One sample yielded the 12 T cell receptor beta chains listed below, sequenced in a study of blood T cells in healthy people across ages. The second PCR ran about 6 to 12 cycles with a sample-barcoded 5' primer and J-beta primers. TCRdb recomputed calls from the 5' RACE reads with MiXCR, one row per CDR3 protein. The profile shows roughly 1,700,000 distinct CDR3 sequences, 28% of them singletons. Input material: blood. These receptors all come from a woman aged 25 to 45 in good health.

This clonotype was counted only a few times. This may stem from a read error, because a much larger clone lies one nucleotide away. V usage is TRBV3-1 and J usage is TRBJ1-1; D gene uncertain. This CDR3 has 14 residues. V gave up 1 base and J gave up 5 bases, with 11 bases separating them. CDR1 is LGHDT and CDR2 is YNNKEL in the germline V gene (reference sequence). CDR3 in amino acids: CASSQVGYGTEAFF. For the CDR3, the DNA is TGTGCCAGCAGCCAAGTGGGATACGGGACTGAAGCTTTCTTT.

The J gene is TRBJ2-7, the V gene TRBV28; D gene uncertain. The CDR3 covers 11 residues. Germline lookup yields CDR1 MDHEN and CDR2 SYDVKM. The V gene lost 5 bases and the J gene lost 5 bases, with 7 bases spanning the gap. The DNA of the CDR3 is TGTGCCAGCAGTGGGTGGAACGAGCAGTACTTC. It codes for CASSGWNEQYF.

The table lists this clonotype with many counts. The chain joins TRBV7-3 to TRBJ2-3, with a tentative D call TRBD1 (6 bases). The V end was cut by 5 bases, the J end by 0 bases, with 9 bases between. Germline V gives CDR1 SGHTA, CDR2 FQGTGA. The CDR3 sequence is 14 residues long. The CDR3: CASSTGQSTDTQYF. CDR3 sequence (DNA): TGTGCCAGCAGCACAGGACAGAGCACAGATACGCAGTATTTT. The whole variable domain, remainder taken from reference TRBV7-3 and TRBJ2-3, is GAGVSQTPSNKVTEKGKYVELRCDPISGHTALYWYRQSLGQGPEFLIYFQGTGAADDSGLPNDRFFAVRPEGSVSTLKIQRTERGDSAVYLCASSTGQSTDTQYFGPGTRLTVL.

This clonotype was counted many times. The chain has TRBV28 and TRBJ2-1; 9 bases are shared with TRBD2. The J segment lost 0 bases and the V segment lost 4 bases, leaving 4 bases of the junction unmatched. In germline, CDR1 is MDHEN, CDR2 SYDVKM. The length of the CDR3 is 16 residues. CDR3 sequence reads: CASSSGGGGSYNEQFF. CDR3 nucleotides: TGTGCCAGCAGTTCCGGCGGGGGGGGCTCCTACAATGAGCAGTTCTTC.

This chain uses TRBV5-5 with TRBJ2-1; no reliable D call. The germline V gene has CDR1 SGHKS and CDR2 YYEKEE (reference sequence). The CDR3 covers 12 residues. Trimming removed 7 bases from V and 7 bases from J, with 12 bases in between. The CDR3 reads CASGYTQNEQFF. In DNA form, the CDR3 reads TGTGCCAGCGGCTATACGCAGAATGAGCAGTTCTTC.

The chain is built from TRBV7-9 and TRBJ1-5; TRBD1 is a possible D gene (6 bases). The V end lost 1 base, the J end lost 4 bases, and 11 bases lay between the germline ends. The CDR3 length is 15 residues. CDR1 is SEHNR, CDR2 FQNEAQ, per germline (reference sequence). CDR3 region: CASSLDLTGNQPQHF. In DNA, the CDR3 is TGTGCCAGCAGCTTAGATTTAACAGGGAATCAGCCCCAGCATTTT.

This chain connects TRBV21-1 to TRBJ2-7; the table gives TRBD2 as D, unverified against the DNA. TRBV21-1 is noted as a pseudogene. This CDR3 is built from 15 residues. The CDR3, as DNA: TGTGCCAGCAGGTTATGGGCCGGAAGAGTATACGAGCAGTACTTC. Translating gives CASRLWAGRVYEQYF.

This clonotype was seen at least ten times. The CDR3 DNA is TGTGCCAGCAGTTCCTGGGACTTGGAAGAGACCCAGTACTTC. Amino acid sequence: CASSSWDLEETQYF. V is TRBV6-5 and J is TRBJ2-5; the D gene is possibly TRBD2 (6 bases). The CDR3 contains 14 residues. CDR1 and CDR2 (germline): MNHEY, SVGAGI. The V and J ends lost 4 bases and 3 bases respectively, with 12 bases between them.

On this clonotype: This may be a read error: a much more frequent sequence differs by one nucleotide. The genes are TRBV4-1 and TRBJ2-7; the D call may be TRBD1 or TRBD2 (6 bases each). The CDR3 runs 17 residues. Germline lookup yields CDR1 MGHRA and CDR2 YSYEKL. V lost 0 bases and J 8 bases, leaving 23 bases between the germline ends. The CDR3 DNA is TGCGCCAGCAGCCAAGAATGGGCAGCTAGAGGGGGGACCCAGCAGTACTTC. Protein sequence: CASSQEWAARGGTQQYF.

The chain combines TRBV7-2 with TRBJ2-5, with TRBD1 matching 7 bases. The CDR3 sequence is 15 residues long. Germline loops: CDR1 SGHTA, CDR2 FQGNSA. The trim removed 5 bases at V and 5 bases at J, leaving 11 bases unmatched. CDR3 nucleotides: TGTGCCAGCAGCCCCCGGGACAGCTGGCGGGAGACCCAGTACTTC. Its translation: CASSPRDSWRETQYF.

This clonotype was seen a handful of times. V usage is TRBV19 and J usage is TRBJ2-1, with 7 bases aligning to TRBD1. J gave up 0 bases and V 5 bases, and 13 bases lay outside the gene matches. In germline, CDR1 is LNHDA, CDR2 SQIVND (reference sequence). This CDR3 contains 18 residues. DNA for the CDR3: TGTGCCAGTAGTCCTAGACCGGGACAGTCTAGCTCCTACAATGAGCAGTTCTTC. Its protein is CASSPRPGQSSSYNEQFF.

The gene calls are TRBV7-9 and TRBJ2-3; D remains ambiguous. Germline-derived CDR1 and CDR2 are SEHNR and FQNEAQ (reference sequence). CDR3 length equals 15 residues. The ends were cut back, 4 bases at V and 3 bases at J, with 14 bases in the middle. CDR3 region: CASSWFADKTDTQYF. CDR3 DNA: TGTGCCAGCAGCTGGTTTGCGGATAAAACAGATACGCAGTATTTT.